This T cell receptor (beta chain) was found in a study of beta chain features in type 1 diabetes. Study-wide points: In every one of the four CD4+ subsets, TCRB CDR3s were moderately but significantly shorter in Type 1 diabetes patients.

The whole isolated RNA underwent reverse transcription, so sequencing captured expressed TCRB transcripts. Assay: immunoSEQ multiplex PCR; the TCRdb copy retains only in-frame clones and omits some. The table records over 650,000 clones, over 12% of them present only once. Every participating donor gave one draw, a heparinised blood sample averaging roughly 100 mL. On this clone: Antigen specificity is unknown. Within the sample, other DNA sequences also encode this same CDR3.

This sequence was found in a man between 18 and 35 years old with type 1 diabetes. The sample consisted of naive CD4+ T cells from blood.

The CDR3 loop reads CASSPTSGANVLTF. CDR3 nucleotide sequence: TGTGCCAGCTCACCTACGTCTGGGGCCAACGTCCTGACTTTC. The J gene is TRBJ2-6, the V gene TRBV18; D is ambiguous. The germline V gene has CDR1 KGHSH and CDR2 LQKENI. The CDR3 extends over 14 amino acids. Trimming removed 3 bases at V and 1 base at J, with 4 bases between.